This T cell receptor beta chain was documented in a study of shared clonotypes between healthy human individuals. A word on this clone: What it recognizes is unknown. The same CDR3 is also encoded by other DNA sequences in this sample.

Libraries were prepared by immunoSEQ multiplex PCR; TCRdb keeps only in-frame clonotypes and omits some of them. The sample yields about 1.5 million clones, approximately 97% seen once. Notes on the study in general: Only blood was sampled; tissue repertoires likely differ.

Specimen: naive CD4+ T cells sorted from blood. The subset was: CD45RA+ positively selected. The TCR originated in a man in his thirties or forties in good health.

The CDR3 loop reads CASSLAPQGSYEQYF. DNA for the CDR3: TGTGCCAGCAGCTTGGCCCCCCAGGGGTCCTACGAGCAGTACTTC. The chain recombines TRBV5-5 with TRBJ2-7, with D perhaps matching TRBD1 (6 bases). CDR3 length: 15 amino acids. The V end was cut by 0 bases, the J end by 1 base, with 11 bases between. Germline V gene lookup returns CDR1 SGHKS and CDR2 YYEKEE (reference sequence).